A selection of T cell receptor beta chains follows, all from one sample in a study of regulatory T cells in long-lasting Graves disease. TCRdb itself ran the multiplex PCR reads through MiXCR, one entry per CDR3 protein. The sample includes more than 450,000 distinct CDR3 sequences, around 13% of them seen just once. This sample also belongs to another study, concerning T cells in Graves' hyperthyroidism and ophthalmopathy.

The source was peripheral blood mononuclear cells (PBMCs), collected at new diagnosis, from a patient treated with antithyroid drugs. The origin of the receptors is a woman in her thirties with Graves disease. Each CDR3 is given with its conserved first and last residue. The D gene is left open where the match is weak. Size values are once, few and many counts, or a class for expanded clones, and some rows have none.

D gene | clone size | J gene | V gene | CDR3 DNA | CDR3 protein
NA | NA | TRBJ2-1 | TRBV11-2 | TGTGCCAGCCAAGGGGTTTCCTACAATGAGCAGTTCTTC | CASQGVSYNEQFF
TRBD2 | few | TRBJ2-1 | TRBV6-6 | TGTGCCAGCAGTTACTCGGCTAGCGGGTACAATGAGCAGTTCTTC | CASSYSASGYNEQFF
TRBD2 | many | TRBJ2-1 | TRBV12-3/TRBV12-4 | TGTGCCAGCACCACGGGACTAGCGGCACCACCCTCCTACAATGAGCAGTTCTTC | CASTTGLAAPPSYNEQFF
NA | few | TRBJ2-3 | TRBV7-2 | TGTGCCAGCAGCTTACTCCGCACAGATACGCAGTATTTT | CASSLLRTDTQYF
TRBD2 | many | TRBJ2-1 | TRBV11-2 | TGTGCCAGCAGCTTATTTAGGACTAGCGGGACGATGGATGAGCAGTTCTTC | CASSLFRTSGTMDEQFF
NA | many | TRBJ2-4 | TRBV7-2 | TGTGCCAGCAGTTTTGCGACAGGAGGAAAAAACATTCAGTACTTC | CASSFATGGKNIQYF
TRBD1 | many | TRBJ1-1 | TRBV12-3/TRBV12-4 | TGTGCCAGCAGCTACGGGACAGGGCCGGGATCTGAAGCTTTCTTT | CASSYGTGPGSEAFF
TRBD1 | NA | TRBJ2-5 | TRBV5-6 | TGTGCCAGCAGCGCAACAGGGGGTCGCCAAGAGATCCAGTACTTC | CASSATGGRQEIQYF
NA | many | TRBJ2-3 | TRBV29-1 | TGCAGCGTTGAGGTCCCGAAGCTCACAGATACGCAGTATTTT | CSVEVPKLTDTQYF
NA | NA | TRBJ1-5 | TRBV2 | TGTGCCAGCAGCCATCGGCTTTATAGCAATCAGCCCCAGCATTTT | CASSHRLYSNQPQHF
TRBD2 | few | TRBJ2-7 | TRBV3-1 | TGTGCCAGCAGCCCTGGTAGCGGGAGTTTCGAGCAGTACTTC | CASSPGSGSFEQYF
NA | many | TRBJ2-5 | TRBV6-1 | TGTGCCAGCAGCCAGGGGTTTCCCCAGTACTTC | CASSQGFPQYF
NA | NA | TRBJ2-1 | TRBV19 | TGTGCCAGTAGGGGGTTGATGGGAGAGCAGTTCTTC | CASRGLMGEQFF
NA | few | TRBJ2-7 | TRBV10-3 | TGTGCCATCAGTGAGTCTCCGCAGAAGAACTACGAGCAGTACTTC | CAISESPQKNYEQYF
TRBD1 | NA | TRBJ1-3 | TRBV6-1 | TGTGCCAGCAGTCGTCCCGGGACAGGGTTCTCTGGAAACACCATATATTTT | CASSRPGTGFSGNTIYF
NA | NA | TRBJ1-5 | TRBV5-4 | TGTGCCAGCTCCGGGACACCCGGCGAGCCCCAGCCTTTT | CASSGTPGEPQPF
TRBD2 | many | TRBJ2-1 | TRBV2 | TGTGCCAGCGAAGTAGCGGGAGAACTTCGGTTCTTC | CASEVAGELRFF
NA | NA | TRBJ1-1 | TRBV5-4 | TGTGCCAGCAGCTTATTCACCGGGACACCGAACACTGAAGCTTTCTTT | CASSLFTGTPNTEAFF
TRBD2 | many | TRBJ2-7 | TRBV20-1 | TGCAGTGCTAGAGATCCCCGAGCGGGAGGGACCTACGAGCAGTACTTC | CSARDPRAGGTYEQYF
NA | many | TRBJ1-5 | TRBV30 | TGTGCCTGGAGTGTAGGGTGGAGTTTAGGGGGCAATCAGCCCCAGCATTTT | CAWSVGWSLGGNQPQHF
TRBD2 | NA | TRBJ2-3 | TRBV27 | TGTGCCAGCAGTTCGGGACTAGCGGGAGAGGGAGATACGCAGTATTTT | CASSSGLAGEGDTQYF
TRBD2 | many | TRBJ2-2 | TRBV28 | TGTGCCAGCAGCCCTTTCGGGGGGGCGCGGGTTACCGGGGAGCTGTTTTTT | CASSPFGGARVTGELFF
NA | many | TRBJ1-6 | TRBV9 | TGTGCCAGCAGCGTAGATACCCAGGGTTGGTCACCCCTCCACTTT | CASSVDTQGWSPLHF
TRBD1 | many | TRBJ1-6 | TRBV12-3/TRBV12-4 | TGTGCCAGCAGTTCGACAGGGGGCTCCTATAATTCACCCCTCCACTTT | CASSSTGGSYNSPLHF
NA | few | TRBJ1-1 | TRBV7-9 | TGTGCCAGCAGCCCAAGAGGTCAGGGATATACAGGGGCTTTCTTT | CASSPRGQGYTGAFF
NA | few | TRBJ2-4 | TRBV9 | TGTGCCAGCAGCGTCGGCGGTAAGGGGAATAACATTCAGTACTTC | CASSVGGKGNNIQYF
TRBD1 | many | TRBJ1-2 | TRBV6-5 | TGTGCCAGCAGTTACTCAGGGGGCGCTTTCGGTGGGACCTTC | CASSYSGGAFGGTF
NA | NA | TRBJ1-5 | TRBV2 | TGTGCCAGCAGTGTAAAGGTTCGGAGCAATCAGCCCCAGCATTTT | CASSVKVRSNQPQHF
NA | many | TRBJ2-7 | TRBV12-3/TRBV12-4 | TGTGCCAGCAGCCCCCGACGGAGATCCTACGAGCAGTACTTC | CASSPRRRSYEQYF
TRBD1 | NA | TRBJ1-5 | TRBV30 | TGTGCCTGGAGTGAATGGACAGGGGGCTTGAATCAGCCCCAGCATTTT | CAWSEWTGGLNQPQHF
TRBD1 | many | TRBJ1-1 | TRBV28 | TGTGCCAGCAGCACAGGGGCCGGGAACACTGAAGCTTTCTTT | CASSTGAGNTEAFF
TRBD1 | many | TRBJ2-1 | TRBV18 | TGTGCCAGCTCACCACGGACAGGGGAAAATGAGCAGTTCTTC | CASSPRTGENEQFF
TRBD1 | many | TRBJ2-2 | TRBV3-1 | TGTGCCAGCAGCCCTATAGGGACAGGGGCGAACACCGGGGAGCTGTTTTTT | CASSPIGTGANTGELFF
NA | many | TRBJ2-5 | TRBV5-6 | TGTGCCAGCAGCTTCGGCCCGGATGCCCAAGAGACCCAGTACTTC | CASSFGPDAQETQYF
NA | NA | TRBJ2-7 | TRBV10-3 | TGTGCCATCAGTGAGTCCCCCGAGCAGTACTTC | CAISESPEQYF
NA | few | TRBJ1-2 | TRBV3-1 | TGTGCCAGCAGCCAAGATACTACGGCCGGGTCGGGGGATGCGTATGGCTACACCTTC | CASSQDTTAGSGDAYGYTF
NA | many | TRBJ2-2 | TRBV5-5 | TGTGCCAGCAGCTTCACTGGGTCCACCGGGGAGCTGTTTTTT | CASSFTGSTGELFF
NA | NA | TRBJ2-7 | TRBV19 | TGTGCCAGTAGATCCGGGACGGCGTCTGACGAGCAGTACTTC | CASRSGTASDEQYF
NA | NA | TRBJ1-2 | TRBV20-1 | TGCAGTGCTAGAGATCTTGAGGTTTTTCTAGCTGGCTACACCTTC | CSARDLEVFLAGYTF
TRBD2 | few | TRBJ2-7 | TRBV28 | TGTGCCAGTACACTTCCACTAGCGGGAGCAACCCAGTACTTC | CASTLPLAGATQYF
TRBD2 | many | TRBJ2-7 | TRBV5-1 | TGCGCCAGCAGCTCCGGATCGGTAGCGGGAAGGGCCTACGAGCAGTACTTC | CASSSGSVAGRAYEQYF
NA | many | TRBJ1-2 | TRBV5-1 | TGCGCCAGCAGCTTGGTTTGGCCAGGGTCTAACTATGGCTACACCTTC | CASSLVWPGSNYGYTF
NA | many | TRBJ2-3 | TRBV12-3/TRBV12-4 | TGTGCCAGCAGCCCGGGACCAGGCACGAGGACGCAGTATTTT | CASSPGPGTRTQYF
NA | NA | TRBJ2-2 | TRBV20-1 | TGCAGTGCTTCTACTAGGGGCACCGGGGAGCTGTTTTTT | CSASTRGTGELFF
NA | few | TRBJ1-3 | TRBV15 | TGTGCCACCAGCAGAGATTCCAACACCATATATTTT | CATSRDSNTIYF
TRBD1 | few | TRBJ1-5 | TRBV6-1 | TGTGCCAGCAGGGACAGGGGAGTACCCCAGCATTTT | CASRDRGVPQHF
NA | many | TRBJ1-4 | TRBV20-1 | TGCAGTGCTCCAGGTGGGGCAGGGTGGGAAAAACTGTTTTTT | CSAPGGAGWEKLFF